The following is a T cell receptor (beta chain) sequence with its context. The data were taken from a study of shared clonotypes between healthy human individuals. The repertoire was sequenced with immunoSEQ multiplex PCR; TCRdb's copy has only in-frame clones and lacks some. The sample includes about 490,000 clones, approximately 79% of them seen just once. The CDR3 is 16 amino acids. V lost 2 bases, J lost 8 bases, and 8 bases stayed unmatched. Looked up from germline, CDR1 is SGHRS and CDR2 is YFSETQ. Samples left unsorted employed approximately 83 million PBMCs for genomic DNA. The sequence was collected from a woman in her forties in good health. Some clones in this sample may be carry-over from other donors' samples. The sequenced sample was PBMCs. This chain links TRBV5-1 with TRBJ2-1; 12 nucleotides align to TRBD2. CDR3 region: CASSFLTSGSGDEQFF. In DNA form, the CDR3 reads TGCGCCAGCAGCTTTCTGACTAGCGGGAGTGGTGATGAGCAGTTCTTC.